This entry lists 24 T cell receptor beta chains sequenced from one sample in a study of T cell repertoires in cytomegalovirus infection. TCRdb used MiXCR to reprocess the reads, holding one entry per CDR3 protein. Of hundreds of thousands of distinct CDR3 sequences listed, 11% are singletons. The sample was PBMCs. These TCRs come from a human donor in good health (CMV status not recorded). Some clones in this sample may be carry-over from other donors' samples.

In its sample, this clonotype was seen many times. This sequence joins TRBV7-2 and TRBJ2-5; possibly TRBD1 for D (5 bases). The V end was cut by 3 bases, the J end by 9 bases, with 14 bases between. Germline CDR1 is SGHTA and CDR2 is FQGNSA. This CDR3 region has 13 residues. The CDR3 bases are TGTGCCAGCAGCTTTGACAGCGCCCGGGCCCAGTACTTC. Protein product: CASSFDSARAQYF.

This clonotype came up many times. Here the CDR3 DNA reads TGTGCCAGCAGTTCGGAAACAGGGGGCGGTCAGCCCCAGCATTTT. Residues: CASSSETGGGQPQHF. V usage is TRBV6-1 and J usage is TRBJ1-5; 9 nucleotides line up with TRBD1. CDR3 length: 15 amino acids. After removal of 5 bases from V and 6 bases from J, the junction contained 8 bases not matched to a gene. Germline-derived CDR1 and CDR2 are MNHNS and SASEGT.

This clonotype appeared many times. This rearrangement joins TRBV6-1 to TRBJ2-7; D unclear. This CDR3 has 12 amino acids. With 6 bases removed from V and 1 base from J, the gap between germline ends came to 7 bases. From germline, CDR1 is MNHNS and CDR2 SASEGT. The CDR3 protein is CASRDLSYEQYF. DNA for the CDR3: TGTGCCAGCAGAGACCTTTCCTACGAGCAGTACTTC.

CDR3 bases: TGCAGTGCGGAGAACGACAGGGGTGGGAAGACCCAGTACTTC. Encoded protein: CSAENDRGGKTQYF. The chain links TRBV20-1 to TRBJ2-5, with 8 positions matching TRBD1. Germline values: CDR1 DFQATT, CDR2 SNEGSKA (reference sequence). There are 14 residues in the CDR3. After removal of 6 bases from V and 6 bases from J, the junction contained 12 bases not matched to a gene.

The chain combines TRBV6-5 with TRBJ2-2, with D hard to call. This CDR3 comprises 16 residues. Deletions cut 0 bases from V and 2 bases from J, with 10 bases between. Germline assignment: CDR1 MNHEY and CDR2 SVGAGI. DNA for the CDR3: TGTGCCAGCAGTTACTCGAGTTCACACAACACCGGGGAGCTGTTTTTT. Residues: CASSYSSSHNTGELFF.

At least ten counts were recorded for this clonotype. This chain connects TRBV5-6 to TRBJ2-5, with TRBD2 identical over 7 bases. The CDR3 covers 17 residues. Germline assignment: CDR1 SGHDT and CDR2 YYEEEE. V shed 0 bases, J shed 3 bases, and the junction held 11 bases outside the gene matches. The CDR3 bases are TGTGCCAGCAGCTTGGTCTCGGGGGGACGACCCGAAGAGACCCAGTACTTC. Its translation: CASSLVSGGRPEETQYF.

The sample holds many counts of this clonotype. This rearrangement joins TRBV12-3 or TRBV12-4 to TRBJ2-1; 7 bases fit TRBD2. Unmatched junction bases numbered 10, after V lost 7 bases and J lost 4 bases. CDR3 length: 15 amino acids. Written as DNA, the CDR3 is TGTGCCAGCACCTTAGGTGGGGGGGGATACAATGAGCAGTTCTTC. Translated: CASTLGGGGYNEQFF.

The chain has TRBV27 and TRBJ2-7; TRBD2 matches at 8 bases. CDR1 is MNHEY, CDR2 SMNVEV, per germline (reference sequence). V lost 8 bases, J lost 3 bases, and 12 bases stayed unmatched. CDR3 length equals 15 residues. CDR3 amino acids: CASGGPGLDIYEQYF. CDR3 coding DNA: TGTGCCAGCGGAGGTCCGGGACTAGATATCTACGAGCAGTACTTC.

This clonotype was picked up many times. The V gene is TRBV7-9, the J gene TRBJ2-1; a weak D match, TRBD2 (5 bases). Between the trimmed V and J ends, which lost 2 bases and 8 bases, there was a span of 10 bases. The germline V gene has CDR1 SEHNR and CDR2 FQNEAQ (reference sequence). The CDR3 loop spans 13 amino acids. The CDR3 nucleotides are TGTGCCAGCAGCTTACCCCTGAGGGATGAGCAGTTCTTC. Encoded protein: CASSLPLRDEQFF. The variable domain in full, completed from reference TRBV7-9 and TRBJ2-1, reads DTGVSQNPRHKITKRGQNVTFRCDPISEHNRLYWYRQTLGQGPEFLTYFQNEAQLEKSRLLSDRFSAERPKGSFSTLEIQRTEQGDSAMYLCASSLPLRDEQFFGPGTRLTVL.

The sample holds many counts of this clonotype. This chain uses TRBV7-8 with TRBJ2-1; 8 nucleotides align to TRBD2. With V trimmed by 5 bases and J by 5 bases, 8 bases remained unmatched. CDR1 and CDR2 (germline): SGHVS, FQNEAQ. The CDR3 length is 15 residues. Here the CDR3 reads CASSRLAGRDNEQFF. CDR3 nucleotides: TGTGCCAGCAGCCGCCTAGCGGGCCGCGACAATGAGCAGTTCTTC.

V and J are TRBV30 and TRBJ2-1; 9 nucleotides match TRBD2. V lost 2 bases to trimming and J lost 8 bases; unmatched junction nucleotides: 10. This CDR3 spans 15 amino acids. Germline CDR1 reads GTSNPN; CDR2 reads SVGIG (reference sequence). CDR3 protein: CAWSSRGRARDEQFF. The CDR3 DNA follows: TGTGCCTGGAGTTCCCGCGGGAGGGCCAGGGATGAGCAGTTCTTC.

This clonotype was recorded at least ten times. V and J are TRBV4-2 and TRBJ2-5; TRBD2 matches at 7 bases. Germline V gives CDR1 LGHNA, CDR2 YNFKEQ. The CDR3 is 13 amino acids. Losses at the gene ends were 3 bases for V and 3 bases for J; bases not matched to a gene: 1. Here the CDR3 reads CASSQGGEETQYF. The CDR3, as DNA: TGTGCCAGCAGCCAGGGGGGGGAAGAGACCCAGTACTTC.

The J gene is TRBJ2-7, the V gene TRBV11-1, with a tentative D call TRBD1 (6 bases). V was clipped by 4 bases and J by 0 bases, with 13 bases between them. The CDR3 totals 15 residues. CDR1 is SGHAT, CDR2 FQDESV, per germline (reference sequence). The CDR3 DNA is TGTGCCAGCAGCTACCGGACAGAAGTCTCCTACGAGCAGTACTTC. Its protein product is CASSYRTEVSYEQYF.

This clonotype was recorded at least ten times. This chain joins TRBV10-3 and TRBJ2-5; D perhaps matches TRBD2 (5 bases). This CDR3 comprises 19 residues. Trimming took off 4 bases at V and 4 bases at J, with 28 bases between the two ends. Germline assignment: CDR1 ENHRY and CDR2 SYGVKD. Written as DNA, the CDR3 is TGTGCCATCAGTGGGACTCTTGCAAGAGACCTTGGGAGACCAGAGACCCAGTACTTC. Translation: CAISGTLARDLGRPETQYF.

This clonotype was detected a few times. This CDR3 reads CSARDPRGSSEAFF. The DNA of the CDR3 is TGCAGTGCTAGAGATCCTAGGGGGTCATCGGAAGCTTTCTTT. J is TRBJ1-1 and V is TRBV20-1; tentatively, D is TRBD1 (6 bases). CDR3 length: 14 amino acids. CDR1 is DFQATT and CDR2 is SNEGSKA in the germline V gene (reference sequence). Trimming removed 0 bases from V and 8 bases from J, with 16 bases in between.

The sample holds many counts of this clonotype. The gene calls are TRBV12-3 or TRBV12-4 and TRBJ2-1; unclear D gene. The V end was cut by 0 bases, the J end by 1 base, with 7 bases between. This CDR3 has 15 amino acids. The CDR3 DNA reads TGTGCCAGCAGTTTAGCGGGAAAATCCTACAATGAGCAGTTCTTC. Translating gives CASSLAGKSYNEQFF.

This clonotype was recorded many times. The rearrangement joins TRBV6-5 to TRBJ2-1; D unclear. This CDR3 region has 12 residues. CDR1 and CDR2 (germline): MNHEY, SVGAGI. Trimming took off 6 bases at V and 7 bases at J, with 10 bases between the two ends. The CDR3: CASSRLPNEQFF. DNA of the CDR3: TGTGCCAGCAGCCGACTCCCAAATGAGCAGTTCTTC.

This clonotype was recorded many times. V and J are TRBV10-3 and TRBJ2-1; TRBD2 agrees at 12 bases. J lost 4 bases, V lost 8 bases, and 6 bases had no gene match. The CDR3 has 15 amino acids. In germline, CDR1 is ENHRY, CDR2 SYGVKD. CDR3 amino acids: CAIGVGTSGYNEQFF. CDR3 in DNA: TGTGCCATCGGAGTCGGGACTAGCGGGTACAATGAGCAGTTCTTC.

V usage is TRBV20-1 and J usage is TRBJ2-7, with D hard to call. Per germline, CDR1 DFQATT and CDR2 SNEGSKA (reference sequence). The V gene lost 3 bases and the J gene lost 0 bases, with 9 bases spanning the gap. This CDR3 spans 13 amino acids. DNA of the CDR3: TGCAGTGCTAGCGGAACCAGCTCCTACGAGCAGTACTTC. This translates into CSASGTSSYEQYF.

The genes are TRBV2 and TRBJ2-1; unclear D gene. The CDR3 consists of 14 residues. V lost 3 bases and J lost 7, with 13 bases in between. CDR1 and CDR2 from the germline V gene are SNHLY and FYNNEI. The CDR3 DNA follows: TGTGCCAGCAGTGACCCGGTTACCTGGAATGAGCAGTTCTTC. As protein: CASSDPVTWNEQFF.

This clonotype was counted ten times or more. The chain has TRBV11-2 and TRBJ2-6, with 7 bases that match TRBD2. V shed 5 bases, J shed 1 base, and the junction held 2 bases outside the gene matches. The CDR3 runs to 15 residues. CDR1 is SGHAT, CDR2 FQNNGV, per germline. The CDR3 coding sequence is TGTGCCAGCAGCCGGACTAGTTCTGGGGCCAACGTCCTGACTTTC. It translates to CASSRTSSGANVLTF.

With respect to this clonotype: Since a much larger clone is just one base distant, this may be a read error. This sequence joins TRBV14 and TRBJ2-5, with D unclear. Germline V gene data show CDR1 as SGHDN and CDR2 as FVKESK. This CDR3 has 13 residues. The CDR3: CTSSRAQQETQYF. As DNA, the CDR3 is TGTACCAGCAGCCGCGCGCAACAAGAGACCCAGTACTTC.

In this sample, this clonotype turned up a few times. The rearrangement uses TRBV28 and TRBJ1-5, with 7 bases identical to TRBD1. CDR1 is MDHEN, CDR2 SYDVKM, per germline. V lost 5 bases and J lost 1; bases outside the gene matches: 8. This CDR3 has 16 residues. The CDR3 loop reads CASSQQGFSSNQPQHF. CDR3 nucleotides: TGTGCCAGCAGTCAACAGGGGTTCTCGAGCAATCAGCCCCAGCATTTT.

V gene TRBV11-2 combines with J gene TRBJ1-5; possible D gene TRBD1, 5 bases. The CDR3 consists of 15 residues. Trimming stripped 4 bases from V and 3 bases from J, with 13 bases between. The germline CDR1 and CDR2 sequences are SGHAT and FQNNGV. In DNA form, the CDR3 reads TGTGCCAGCAGCTGGGGGGGAGGCACCAATCAGCCCCAGCATTTT. This encodes CASSWGGGTNQPQHF.